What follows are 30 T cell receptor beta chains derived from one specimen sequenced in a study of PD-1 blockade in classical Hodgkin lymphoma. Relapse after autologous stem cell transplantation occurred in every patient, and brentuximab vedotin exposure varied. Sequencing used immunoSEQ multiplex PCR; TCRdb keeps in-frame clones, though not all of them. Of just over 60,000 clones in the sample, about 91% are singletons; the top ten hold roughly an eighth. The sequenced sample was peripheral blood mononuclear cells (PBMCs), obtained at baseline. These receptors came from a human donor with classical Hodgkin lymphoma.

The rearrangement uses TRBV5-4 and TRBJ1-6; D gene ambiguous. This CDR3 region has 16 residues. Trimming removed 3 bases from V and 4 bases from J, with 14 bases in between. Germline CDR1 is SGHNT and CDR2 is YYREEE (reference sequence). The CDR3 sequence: CASSSASGPYNSPLHF. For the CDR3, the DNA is TGTGCCAGCAGCTCAGCCTCGGGCCCTTATAATTCACCCCTCCACTTT.

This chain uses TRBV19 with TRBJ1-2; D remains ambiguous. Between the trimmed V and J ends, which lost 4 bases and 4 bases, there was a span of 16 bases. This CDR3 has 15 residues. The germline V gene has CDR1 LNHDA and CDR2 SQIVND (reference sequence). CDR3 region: CASSREREFGYGYTF. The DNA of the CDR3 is TGTGCCAGTAGTAGGGAGAGGGAATTCGGCTATGGCTACACCTTC.

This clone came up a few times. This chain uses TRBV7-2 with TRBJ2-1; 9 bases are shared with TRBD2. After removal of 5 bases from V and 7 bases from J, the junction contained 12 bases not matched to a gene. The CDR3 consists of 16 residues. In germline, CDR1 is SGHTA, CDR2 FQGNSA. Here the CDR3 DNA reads TGTGCCAGCAGCACCTATGGCGGGGGGGCATTGAATGAGCAGTTCTTC. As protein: CASSTYGGGALNEQFF. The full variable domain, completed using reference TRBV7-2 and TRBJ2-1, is GAGVSQSPSNKVTEKGKDVELRCDPISGHTALYWYRQSLGQGLEFLIYFQGNSAPDKSGLPSDRFSAERTGGSVSTLTIQRTQQEDSAVYLCASSTYGGGALNEQFFGPGTRLTVL.

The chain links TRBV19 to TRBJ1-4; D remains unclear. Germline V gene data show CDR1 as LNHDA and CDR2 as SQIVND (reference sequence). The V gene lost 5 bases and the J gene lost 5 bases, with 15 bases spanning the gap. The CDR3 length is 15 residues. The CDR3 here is CASSGYGSSNEKLFF. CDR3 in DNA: TGTGCCAGTAGTGGATACGGTTCTTCAAATGAAAAACTGTTTTTT.

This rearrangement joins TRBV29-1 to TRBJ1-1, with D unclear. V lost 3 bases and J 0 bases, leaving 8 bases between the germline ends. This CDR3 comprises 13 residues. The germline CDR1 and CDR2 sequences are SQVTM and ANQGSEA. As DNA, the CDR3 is TGCAGCGTTGATGGCGGATTGAACACTGAAGCTTTCTTT. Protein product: CSVDGGLNTEAFF.

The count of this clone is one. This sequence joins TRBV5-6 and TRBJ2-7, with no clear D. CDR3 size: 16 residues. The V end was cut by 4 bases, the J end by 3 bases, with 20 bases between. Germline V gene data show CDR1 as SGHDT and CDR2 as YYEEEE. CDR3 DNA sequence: TGTGCCAGCAGCCCGGACGTAGGGAAGGCGTTCTACGAGCAGTACTTC. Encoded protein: CASSPDVGKAFYEQYF.

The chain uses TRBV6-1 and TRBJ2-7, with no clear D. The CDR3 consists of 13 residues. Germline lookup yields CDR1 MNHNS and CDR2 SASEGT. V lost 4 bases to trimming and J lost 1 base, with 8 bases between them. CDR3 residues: CASSGTLSYEQYF. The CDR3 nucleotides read TGTGCCAGCAGTGGGACGCTATCCTACGAGCAGTACTTC.

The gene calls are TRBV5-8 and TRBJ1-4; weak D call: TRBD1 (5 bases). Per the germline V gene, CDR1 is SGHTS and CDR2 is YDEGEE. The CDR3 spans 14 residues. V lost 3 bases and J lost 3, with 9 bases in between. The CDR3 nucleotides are TGTGCCAGCAGCTATGGGGGATCTAATGAAAAACTGTTTTTT. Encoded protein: CASSYGGSNEKLFF.

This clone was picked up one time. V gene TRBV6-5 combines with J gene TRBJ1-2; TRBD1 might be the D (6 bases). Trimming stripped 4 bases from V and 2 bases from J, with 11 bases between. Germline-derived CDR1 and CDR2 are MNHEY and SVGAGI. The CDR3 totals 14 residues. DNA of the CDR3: TGTGCCAGCAGTTTCAGGCAGGGGAACTATGGCTACACCTTC. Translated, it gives CASSFRQGNYGYTF.

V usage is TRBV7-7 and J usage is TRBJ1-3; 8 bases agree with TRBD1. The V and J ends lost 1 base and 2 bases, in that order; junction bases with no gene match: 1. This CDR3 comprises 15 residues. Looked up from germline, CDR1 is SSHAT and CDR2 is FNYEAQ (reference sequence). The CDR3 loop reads CASSLGTGTGNTIYF. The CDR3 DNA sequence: TGTGCCAGCAGCTTAGGGACAGGGACTGGAAACACCATATATTTT.

The CDR3 sequence: CASSLWGDVGTGELFF. CDR3 DNA: TGTGCCAGCAGCCTTTGGGGGGACGTTGGGACCGGGGAGCTGTTTTTT. J is TRBJ2-2 and V is TRBV7-6; possible D gene TRBD2, 6 bases. The CDR3 consists of 16 residues. V was clipped by 5 bases and J by 5 bases, with 18 bases between them. Germline values: CDR1 SGHVS, CDR2 FNYEAQ.

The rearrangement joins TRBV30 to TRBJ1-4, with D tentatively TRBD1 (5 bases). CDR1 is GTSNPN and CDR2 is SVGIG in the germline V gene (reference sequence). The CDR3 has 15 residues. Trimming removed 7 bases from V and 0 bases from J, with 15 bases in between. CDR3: CASQRDSATNEKLFF. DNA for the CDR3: TGTGCCTCTCAACGGGACTCTGCAACTAATGAAAAACTGTTTTTT.

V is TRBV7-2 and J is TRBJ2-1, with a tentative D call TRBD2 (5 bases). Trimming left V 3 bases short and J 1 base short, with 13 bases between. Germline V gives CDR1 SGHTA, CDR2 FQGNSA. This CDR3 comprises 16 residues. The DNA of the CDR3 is TGTGCCAGCAGCTTCGAGAGTGGAGGATCCTACAATGAGCAGTTCTTC. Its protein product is CASSFESGGSYNEQFF. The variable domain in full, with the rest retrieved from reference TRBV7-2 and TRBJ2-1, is GAGVSQSPSNKVTEKGKDVELRCDPISGHTALYWYRQSLGQGLEFLIYFQGNSAPDKSGLPSDRFSAERTGGSVSTLTIQRTQQEDSAVYLCASSFESGGSYNEQFFGPGTRLTVL.

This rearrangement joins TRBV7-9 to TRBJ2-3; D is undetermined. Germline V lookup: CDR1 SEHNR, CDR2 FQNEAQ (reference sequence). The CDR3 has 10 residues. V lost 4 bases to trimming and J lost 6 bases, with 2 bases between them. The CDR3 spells CASSWDTQYF. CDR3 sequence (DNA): TGTGCCAGCAGCTGGGATACGCAGTATTTT.

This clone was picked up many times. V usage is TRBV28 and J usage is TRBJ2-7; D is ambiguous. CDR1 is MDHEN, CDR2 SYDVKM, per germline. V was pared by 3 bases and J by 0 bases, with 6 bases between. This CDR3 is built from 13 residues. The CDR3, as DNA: TGTGCCAGCAGTTTGCCCAGCTCCTACGAGCAGTACTTC. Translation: CASSLPSSYEQYF.

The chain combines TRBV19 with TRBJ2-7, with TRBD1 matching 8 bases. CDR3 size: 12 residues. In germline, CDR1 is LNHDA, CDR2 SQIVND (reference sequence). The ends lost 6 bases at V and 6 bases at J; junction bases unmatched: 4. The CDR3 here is CASRDRVSEQYF. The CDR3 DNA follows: TGTGCCAGTAGGGACAGGGTCTCCGAGCAGTACTTC. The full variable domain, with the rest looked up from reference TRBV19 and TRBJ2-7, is DGGITQSPKYLFRKEGQNVTLSCEQNLNHDAMYWYRQDPGQGLRLIYYSQIVNDFQKGDIAEGYSVSREKKESFPLTVTSAQKNPTAFYLCASRDRVSEQYFGPGTRLTVT.

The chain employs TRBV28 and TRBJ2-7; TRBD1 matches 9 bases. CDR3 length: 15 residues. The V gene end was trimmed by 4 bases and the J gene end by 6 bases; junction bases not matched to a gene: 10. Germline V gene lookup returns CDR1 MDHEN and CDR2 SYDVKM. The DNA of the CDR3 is TGTGCCAGCAGTTCCTGGGGACAGGGCAATCGCGAGCAGTACTTC. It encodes CASSSWGQGNREQYF.

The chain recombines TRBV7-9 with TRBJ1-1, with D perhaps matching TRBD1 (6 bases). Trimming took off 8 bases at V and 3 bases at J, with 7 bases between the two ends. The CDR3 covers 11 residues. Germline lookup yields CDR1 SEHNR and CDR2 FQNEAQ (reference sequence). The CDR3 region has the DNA TGTGCCAGCCAGGGGTACACTGAAGCTTTCTTT. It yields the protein CASQGYTEAFF.

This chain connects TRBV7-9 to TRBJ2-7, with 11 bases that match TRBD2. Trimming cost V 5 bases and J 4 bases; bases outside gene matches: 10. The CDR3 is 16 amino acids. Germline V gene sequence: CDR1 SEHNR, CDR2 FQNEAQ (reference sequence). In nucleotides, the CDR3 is TGTGCCAGCAGCCCCTCAGGACTAGCGGGCGGTTACGAGCAGTACTTC. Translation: CASSPSGLAGGYEQYF.

CDR3 region: CASSPPSGGPRGVEQFF. The CDR3 DNA reads TGTGCCAGCTCACCACCGTCGGGGGGCCCGCGGGGGGTTGAGCAGTTCTTC. The chain combines TRBV18 with TRBJ2-1; TRBD2 aligns across 8 bases. There are 17 residues in the CDR3. The V gene's germline CDR1 is KGHSH and CDR2 LQKENI. V shed 0 bases, J shed 9 bases, and the junction held 13 bases outside the gene matches.

Here the CDR3 DNA reads TGTGCCAGCAGTTTAGGGCTAGCGGACCTCACAGATACGCAGTATTTT. Amino acids: CASSLGLADLTDTQYF. The rearrangement uses TRBV27 and TRBJ2-3; 7 bases align to TRBD2. The CDR3 consists of 16 residues. CDR1 MNHEY and CDR2 SMNVEV come from the germline V gene (reference sequence). Trimming took 2 bases from V and 2 from J; bases not matched to a gene: 7.

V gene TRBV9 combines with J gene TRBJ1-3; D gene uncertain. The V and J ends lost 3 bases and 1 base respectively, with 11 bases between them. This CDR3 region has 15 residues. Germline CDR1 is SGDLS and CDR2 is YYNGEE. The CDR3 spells CASSALHGSGNTIYF. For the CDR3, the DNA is TGTGCCAGCAGCGCTCTCCATGGGTCTGGAAACACCATATATTTT.

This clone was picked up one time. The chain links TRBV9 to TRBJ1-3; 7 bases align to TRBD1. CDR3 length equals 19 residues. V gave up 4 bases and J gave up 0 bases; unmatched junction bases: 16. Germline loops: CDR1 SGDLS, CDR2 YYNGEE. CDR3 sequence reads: CASSHPGLGGEFSGNTIYF. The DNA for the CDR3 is TGTGCCAGCAGCCATCCCGGTCTAGGGGGCGAATTCTCTGGAAACACCATATATTTT.

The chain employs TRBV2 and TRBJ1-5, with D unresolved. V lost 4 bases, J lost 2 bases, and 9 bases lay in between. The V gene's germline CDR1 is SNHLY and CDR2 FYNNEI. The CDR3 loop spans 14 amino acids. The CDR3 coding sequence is TGTGCCAGCAGTGTTACAGCGGGCAATCAGCCCCAGCATTTT. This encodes CASSVTAGNQPQHF.

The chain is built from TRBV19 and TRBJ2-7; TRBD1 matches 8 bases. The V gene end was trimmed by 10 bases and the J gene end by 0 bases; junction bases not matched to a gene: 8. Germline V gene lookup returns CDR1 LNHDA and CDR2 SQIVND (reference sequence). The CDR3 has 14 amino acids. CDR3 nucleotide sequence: TGTGCCACCTCCGGACAGGGAAGCTCCTACGAGCAGTACTTC. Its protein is CATSGQGSSYEQYF.

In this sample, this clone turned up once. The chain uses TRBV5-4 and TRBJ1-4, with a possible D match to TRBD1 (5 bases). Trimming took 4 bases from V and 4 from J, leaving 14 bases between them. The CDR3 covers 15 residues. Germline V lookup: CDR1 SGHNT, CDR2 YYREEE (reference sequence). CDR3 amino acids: CASSTGSGGNEKLFF. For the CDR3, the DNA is TGTGCCAGCAGCACAGGATCGGGGGGTAATGAAAAACTGTTTTTT.

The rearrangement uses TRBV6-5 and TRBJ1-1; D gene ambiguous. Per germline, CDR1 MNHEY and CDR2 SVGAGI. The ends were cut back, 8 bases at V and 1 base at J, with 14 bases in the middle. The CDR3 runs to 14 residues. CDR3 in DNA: TGTGCCAGCGGGCCCGGACGCGCGAACACTGAAGCTTTCTTT. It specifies CASGPGRANTEAFF.

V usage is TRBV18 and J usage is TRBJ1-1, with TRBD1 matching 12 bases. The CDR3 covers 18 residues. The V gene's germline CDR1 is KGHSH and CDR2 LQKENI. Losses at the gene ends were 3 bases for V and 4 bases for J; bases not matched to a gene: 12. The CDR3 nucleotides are TGTGCCAGCTCACCCGTCCCCGGGACAGGGGGCTTTGGCACTGAAGCTTTCTTT. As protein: CASSPVPGTGGFGTEAFF.

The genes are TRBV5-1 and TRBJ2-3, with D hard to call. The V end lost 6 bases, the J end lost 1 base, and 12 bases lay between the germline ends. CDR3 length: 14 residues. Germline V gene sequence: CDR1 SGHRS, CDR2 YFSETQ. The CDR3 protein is CASKVDPGTDTQYF. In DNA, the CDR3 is TGCGCCAGCAAGGTTGACCCCGGCACAGATACGCAGTATTTT.

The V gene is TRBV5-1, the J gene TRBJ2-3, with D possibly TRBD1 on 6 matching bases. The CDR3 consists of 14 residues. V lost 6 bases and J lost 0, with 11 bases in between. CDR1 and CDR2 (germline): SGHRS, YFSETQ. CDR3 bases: TGCGCCAGCATAGGACAGATCAGCACAGATACGCAGTATTTT. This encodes CASIGQISTDTQYF.